This entry lists 19 T cell receptor beta chains sequenced from one sample in a study of blood T cell repertoires in COVID-19. The protocol was immunoSEQ multiplex PCR, while the TCRdb copy is restricted to in-frame clones and leaves out a portion. The profile shows around 150,000 clones, roughly 77% of them singletons. The specimen sequenced was peripheral blood. The source is a human donor in a cohort sampled during active COVID-19.

This chain joins TRBV27 and TRBJ2-1; the D is unclear. V was pared by 5 bases and J by 6 bases, with 8 bases between. The germline CDR1 and CDR2 sequences are MNHEY and SMNVEV (reference sequence). The CDR3 covers 12 residues. CDR3 coding DNA: TGTGCCAGCAGTCGAGGATTCAATGAGCAGTTCTTC. This codes for CASSRGFNEQFF.

The chain has TRBV9 and TRBJ2-7, with 8 bases aligning to TRBD2. Germline V CDR1 and CDR2: SGDLS, YYNGEE. CDR3 length equals 15 residues. V gave up 3 bases and J gave up 0 bases; unmatched junction bases: 5. The CDR3, as DNA: TGTGCCAGCAGCGCCTCCGGGACTAGCTCCTACGAGCAGTACTTC. Encoded protein: CASSASGTSSYEQYF.

V gene TRBV21-1 combines with J gene TRBJ2-5; the table's TRBD2 call for D was not verified on the DNA. TRBV21-1 is an annotated pseudogene. CDR3 size: 14 residues. The CDR3: CASRYLESGETQYF. The DNA of the CDR3 is TGTGCCAGCAGATACTTAGAATCGGGGGAGACCCAGTACTTC.

With respect to this clone: Other DNA sequences in the same sample also yield this CDR3. The chain carries TRBV30 and TRBJ1-5; possible D gene TRBD1, 5 bases. The CDR3 consists of 15 residues. Germline lookup yields CDR1 GTSNPN and CDR2 SVGIG (reference sequence). Trimming took 0 bases from V and 0 from J, leaving 9 bases between them. CDR3 amino acids: CAWSVRGNSNQPQHF. Here the CDR3 DNA reads TGTGCCTGGAGTGTACGGGGGAATAGCAATCAGCCCCAGCATTTT.

The CDR3 region has the DNA TGTGCCAGCAGTTCCAGGGCCACTGAAGCTTTCTTT. It yields the protein CASSSRATEAFF. V usage is TRBV12-3 or TRBV12-4 and J usage is TRBJ1-1, with D possibly TRBD1 on 5 matching bases. The CDR3 runs to 12 residues. Trimming left V 4 bases short and J 4 bases short, with 7 bases between.

This clone was seen a handful of times. The genes are TRBV7-2 and TRBJ2-3; D call uncertain. The CDR3 covers 15 residues. V lost 0 bases to trimming and J lost 6 bases, with 13 bases between them. Germline loops: CDR1 SGHTA, CDR2 FQGNSA. CDR3 loop: CASSLAGTLGDTQYF. The CDR3 nucleotides are TGTGCCAGCAGCTTAGCTGGTACTCTCGGGGATACGCAGTATTTT.

V is TRBV5-4 and J is TRBJ1-1, with TRBD1 matching 10 bases. Trimming at V came to 4 bases and at J to 8 bases, leaving 8 bases not matched to a gene. The CDR3 runs to 14 residues. Germline CDR1 reads SGHNT; CDR2 reads YYREEE (reference sequence). CDR3 DNA: TGTGCCAGCAGCCTTACGGGACAGGGGAAGGAAGCTTTCTTT. This translates into CASSLTGQGKEAFF.

This chain connects TRBV7-9 to TRBJ2-2; possibly TRBD1 for D (6 bases). The V end was cut by 2 bases, the J end by 3 bases, with 16 bases between. CDR3 length: 17 residues. Germline V gene data show CDR1 as SEHNR and CDR2 as FQNEAQ (reference sequence). The CDR3 DNA follows: TGTGCCAGCAGCTTAAACTCTGGACAGATTTACACCGGGGAGCTGTTTTTT. Its translation is CASSLNSGQIYTGELFF.

The chain is built from TRBV10-3 and TRBJ1-6; the D gene is possibly TRBD1 (6 bases). CDR3 length: 15 residues. With 0 bases removed from V and 13 bases from J, the gap between germline ends came to 16 bases. Germline values: CDR1 ENHRY, CDR2 SYGVKD. CDR3 region: CAISESGAPTGPLHF. CDR3 in DNA: TGTGCCATCAGTGAGTCGGGGGCTCCTACTGGTCCCCTCCACTTT.

V and J are TRBV19 and TRBJ1-1; D is uncertain. Germline CDR1 and CDR2: LNHDA and SQIVND (reference sequence). Trimming shortened V by 7 bases and J by 1 base, and 16 bases separated the two germline ends. The CDR3 contains 15 residues. CDR3 nucleotides: TGTGCCAGTACCTATCGTCCCTTAGCGAACACTGAAGCTTTCTTT. This codes for CASTYRPLANTEAFF.

The J gene is TRBJ1-1, the V gene TRBV6-5; the D gene is possibly TRBD1 (6 bases). Germline loops: CDR1 MNHEY, CDR2 SVGAGI. The V end lost 4 bases, the J end lost 3 bases, and 9 bases lay between the germline ends. The CDR3 has 13 residues. The CDR3 bases are TGTGCCAGCAGTTCCGGACAGTACACTGAAGCTTTCTTT. The encoded protein is CASSSGQYTEAFF.

The CDR3 spells CASGLRASGRFYNEQFF. DNA for the CDR3: TGTGCTAGTGGTTTGCGGGCTAGCGGGAGATTCTACAATGAGCAGTTCTTC. The J gene is TRBJ2-1, the V gene TRBV12-5; 10 positions agree with TRBD2. Germline V gives CDR1 LGHNT, CDR2 FRNRAP. The trim removed 2 bases at V and 3 bases at J, leaving 7 bases unmatched. The CDR3 is 17 amino acids.

This chain connects TRBV18 to TRBJ1-1; 8 bases map to TRBD1. The germline gives CDR1 KGHSH, CDR2 LQKENI. The J segment lost 3 bases and the V segment lost 6 bases, leaving 6 bases of the junction unmatched. This CDR3 spans 14 amino acids. The CDR3 DNA reads as TGTGCCAGCTCCCCGGACAGGGACCACACTGAAGCTTTCTTT. This gives the protein CASSPDRDHTEAFF.

This clone was picked up a small number of times. The chain couples TRBV20-1 to TRBJ2-1, with TRBD2 matching 7 bases. Germline V CDR1 and CDR2: DFQATT, SNEGSKA (reference sequence). CDR3 size: 10 residues. This CDR3 reads CSPSGTEQFF. The DNA of the CDR3 is TGCAGCCCCAGCGGGACTGAGCAGTTCTTC.

The chain carries TRBV7-9 and TRBJ1-6; D gene uncertain. The CDR3 is 15 amino acids. V dropped 7 bases and J dropped 0 bases, with 10 bases sitting between them. Germline CDR1 SEHNR, CDR2 FQNEAQ (reference sequence). DNA of the CDR3: TGTGCCAGCACACGCACTAGCTCCTATAATTCACCCCTCCACTTT. This sequence encodes CASTRTSSYNSPLHF.

The rearrangement joins TRBV4-3 to TRBJ2-3, with 12 bases that match TRBD2. Germline loops: CDR1 LGHNA, CDR2 YSLEER. The CDR3 covers 16 residues. The trim removed 1 base at V and 1 base at J, leaving 0 bases unmatched. The CDR3 is CASSQGTSGGTDTQYF. The DNA of the CDR3 is TGCGCCAGCAGCCAAGGGACTAGCGGGGGCACAGATACGCAGTATTTT.

The chain recombines TRBV7-2 with TRBJ2-3; D not certain. V lost 1 base and J lost 8, with 4 bases in between. Germline CDR1 SGHTA, CDR2 FQGNSA. The CDR3 length is 11 residues. CDR3 DNA sequence: TGTGCCAGCAGCTTAGGAGTTACGCAGTATTTT. Amino acid sequence: CASSLGVTQYF.

V is TRBV13 and J is TRBJ1-4, with unresolved D. The V gene lost 5 bases and the J gene lost 0 bases, with 10 bases spanning the gap. From germline, CDR1 is PRHDT and CDR2 FYEKMQ (reference sequence). There are 15 residues in the CDR3. CDR3 residues: CASSHGVSTNEKLFF. The CDR3 nucleotides are TGTGCCAGCAGCCACGGAGTATCAACTAATGAAAAACTGTTTTTT.

The J gene is TRBJ1-2, the V gene TRBV6-2 or TRBV6-3; TRBD1 agrees at 9 bases. V lost 4 bases to trimming and J lost 8 bases; unmatched junction nucleotides: 20. Germline-derived CDR1 and CDR2 are MNHEY and SVGEGT. The CDR3 is 18 amino acids. The CDR3 sequence: CASSFANSLGTGIHGYTF. The CDR3 nucleotides are TGTGCCAGCAGTTTCGCCAATTCCCTAGGGACAGGGATCCACGGCTACACCTTC.